The next 22 T cell receptor beta chains were all read from a single sample in a study of shared clonotypes between healthy human individuals. Some clones are missing from TCRdb's copy, which holds only in-frame ones; the method was immunoSEQ multiplex PCR. The data show hundreds of thousands of clones, with over 65% seen just once and approximately 1.8% held by the top ten. The sequenced material came from memory CD4+ T cells sorted from blood. Subset denoted: CD45RA-negative fraction. Every receptor here comes from a woman between 25 and 40 years old in good health.

This chain uses TRBV11-1 with TRBJ2-3; D may match TRBD1 or TRBD2 (5 bases each). This CDR3 region has 16 residues. Germline values: CDR1 SGHAT, CDR2 FQDESV (reference sequence). The ends were cut back, 5 bases at V and 1 base at J, with 16 bases in the middle. The CDR3: CASSQGIMGGTDTQYF. The CDR3 nucleotides read TGTGCCAGCAGCCAAGGAATTATGGGGGGCACAGATACGCAGTATTTT. Using reference TRBV11-1 and TRBJ2-3 for the parts outside the CDR3, the full variable domain is EAEVAQSPRYKITEKSQAVAFWCDPISGHATLYWYRQILGQGPELLVQFQDESVVDDSQLPKDRFSAERLKGVDSTLKIQPAELGDSAMYLCASSQGIMGGTDTQYFGPGTRLTVL.

The chain links TRBV7-9 to TRBJ2-1, with 7 bases fitting TRBD2. After removal of 5 bases from V and 5 bases from J, the junction contained 9 bases not matched to a gene. CDR3 length equals 15 residues. The germline gives CDR1 SEHNR, CDR2 FQNEAQ (reference sequence). DNA of the CDR3: TGTGCCAGCAGCGCTACTGGGGGGGAAAACAATGAGCAGTTCTTC. Translated, it gives CASSATGGENNEQFF. The full variable domain, in which reference TRBV7-9 and TRBJ2-1 provide the parts outside the CDR3, is DTGVSQNPRHKITKRGQNVTFRCDPISEHNRLYWYRQTLGQGPEFLTYFQNEAQLEKSRLLSDRFSAERPKGSFSTLEIQRTEQGDSAMYLCASSATGGENNEQFFGPGTRLTVL.

The CDR3 sequence is CASSPPDRRDTEAFF. CDR3 nucleotides: TGTGCCAGCAGTCCCCCCGACAGAAGAGACACTGAAGCTTTCTTT. The chain uses TRBV28 and TRBJ1-1; possible D gene TRBD1, 5 bases. Trimming left V 5 bases short and J 3 bases short, with 16 bases between. The CDR3 has 15 amino acids. Looked up from germline, CDR1 is MDHEN and CDR2 is SYDVKM. The variable domain in full, with the rest retrieved from reference TRBV28 and TRBJ1-1, is DVKVTQSSRYLVKRTGEKVFLECVQDMDHENMFWYRQDPGLGLRLIYFSYDVKMKEKGDIPEGYSVSREKKERFSLILESASTNQTSMYLCASSPPDRRDTEAFFGQGTRLTVV.

This clone appeared a few times. The chain is built from TRBV18 and TRBJ1-1; D possibly corresponds to TRBD1 (6 bases). The CDR3 consists of 15 residues. From germline, CDR1 is KGHSH and CDR2 LQKENI. V dropped 5 bases and J dropped 4 bases, with 17 bases sitting between them. The DNA of the CDR3 is TGTGCCAGCTCATCCTCTGGGGGGCGGACCACTGAAGCTTTCTTT. This translates into CASSSSGGRTTEAFF.

The gene calls are TRBV19 and TRBJ1-4, with 7 bases lining up with TRBD1. The germline V gene encodes CDR1 LNHDA and CDR2 SQIVND (reference sequence). There are 15 residues in the CDR3. V dropped 8 bases and J dropped 0; count of bases not matched to a gene: 6. The CDR3 here is CASVRQGSTNEKLFF. CDR3 nucleotide sequence: TGTGCCAGTGTGAGACAGGGCTCAACTAATGAAAAACTGTTTTTT.

In regard to this clone: It may be a read error: a sequence one base away is much more abundant. Other DNA sequences from this sample encode an identical CDR3 as well. The V gene is TRBV5-4, the J gene TRBJ2-6; unclear D gene. The CDR3 is 18 amino acids. Looked up from germline, CDR1 is SGHNT and CDR2 is YYREEE (reference sequence). The CDR3 region is CASSSYMARVAGANVLTF. The CDR3 region has the DNA TGTGCCAGCAGCTCCTACATGGCCCGCGTCGCTGGAGCCAACGTCCTGACTTTC.

The chain has TRBV9 and TRBJ2-2; TRBD2 aligns across 12 bases. There are 16 residues in the CDR3. V shed 0 bases and J 6 bases; nucleotides not matched to a gene: 3. Germline V gene lookup returns CDR1 SGDLS and CDR2 YYNGEE. CDR3 in amino acids: CASSVVSSGRAGELFF. CDR3 sequence (DNA): TGTGCCAGCAGCGTAGTTTCTAGCGGGAGGGCCGGGGAGCTGTTTTTT.

The chain employs TRBV27 and TRBJ2-5; D is uncertain. Trimming stripped 4 bases from V and 4 bases from J, with 16 bases between. The germline V gene encodes CDR1 MNHEY and CDR2 SMNVEV (reference sequence). The CDR3 loop spans 15 amino acids. CDR3 residues: CASSSLGEFSETQYF. CDR3 coding DNA: TGTGCCAGCAGTTCCCTCGGAGAGTTCTCAGAGACCCAGTACTTC.

V and J are TRBV29-1 and TRBJ2-5, with a tentative D call TRBD1 (5 bases). Per germline, CDR1 SQVTM and CDR2 ANQGSEA. V gave up 2 bases and J gave up 5 bases, with 9 bases separating them. CDR3 length: 12 residues. The CDR3 region has the DNA TGCAGCGTTGAACGGTCAGGGGAGACCCAGTACTTC. Its protein product is CSVERSGETQYF. Full variable domain (rest looked up from reference TRBV29-1 and TRBJ2-5): SAVISQKPSRDICQRGTSLTIQCQVDSQVTMMFWYRQQPGQSLTLIATANQGSEATYESGFVIDKFPISRPNLTFSTLTVSNMSPEDSSIYLCSVERSGETQYFGPGTRLLVL.

This clone has a count of ten or more. The V gene is TRBV7-6, the J gene TRBJ1-2, with TRBD1 matching over 9 bases. Germline-derived CDR1 and CDR2 are SGHVS and FNYEAQ. Unmatched junction bases numbered 6, after V lost 8 bases and J lost 8 bases. This CDR3 has 12 residues. CDR3 sequence reads: CASGTGSGGYTF. CDR3 nucleotides: TGTGCCAGCGGGACAGGGAGTGGCGGCTACACCTTC.

This clone has a single count. The CDR3 is CASSFISGGYNEQFF. CDR3 DNA sequence: TGTGCCAGCAGTTTTATCTCGGGAGGGTACAATGAGCAGTTCTTC. The chain has TRBV28 and TRBJ2-1, with 8 bases aligning to TRBD2. Looked up from germline, CDR1 is MDHEN and CDR2 is SYDVKM. This CDR3 contains 15 residues. Trimming took 3 bases from V and 4 from J; bases not matched to a gene: 5.

The chain couples TRBV6-5 to TRBJ1-1; possibly TRBD1 for D (6 bases). The germline V and J ends were trimmed by 6 bases and 4 bases, with 15 bases remaining between them. From germline, CDR1 is MNHEY and CDR2 SVGAGI. The CDR3 consists of 14 residues. CDR3: CASSPGGGGTEAFF. The CDR3 bases are TGTGCCAGCAGCCCGGGAGGGGGAGGCACTGAAGCTTTCTTT.

The rearrangement joins TRBV2 to TRBJ1-2; no clear D gene. The CDR3 spans 14 residues. Trimming took 1 base from V and 7 from J, leaving 13 bases between them. Germline CDR1 SNHLY, CDR2 FYNNEI. CDR3 DNA: TGTGCCAGCAGTGAAGAGCAAAACCTGAGTGGCTACACCTTC. It codes for CASSEEQNLSGYTF.

The chain carries TRBV6-1 and TRBJ2-1, with 9 bases identical to TRBD2. The CDR3 spans 15 residues. The J segment lost 9 bases and the V segment lost 4 bases, leaving 10 bases of the junction unmatched. Germline values: CDR1 MNHNS, CDR2 SASEGT. DNA of the CDR3: TGTGCCAGCAGTGGAGGGCGGGAGGGCCTCGCTGAGCAGTTCTTC. Translating gives CASSGGREGLAEQFF.

For this clone: The sample carries other DNA sequences with the same CDR3. The rearrangement links TRBV5-1 to TRBJ2-1; TRBD2 matches at 7 bases. CDR1 and CDR2 (germline): SGHRS, YFSETQ. CDR3 length: 15 residues. J lost 2 bases, V lost 0 bases, and 2 bases had no gene match. CDR3: CASSLGLAAYNEQFF. CDR3 DNA sequence: TGCGCCAGCAGCTTGGGACTAGCAGCCTACAATGAGCAGTTCTTC.

This clone has just one count. The V and J genes are TRBV2 and TRBJ1-5, with 7 bases fitting TRBD1. Germline V lookup: CDR1 SNHLY, CDR2 FYNNEI. The CDR3 spans 17 residues. With V trimmed by 0 bases and J by 4 bases, 9 bases remained unmatched. This CDR3 reads CASSEALVDRKNQPQHF. CDR3 nucleotide sequence: TGTGCCAGCAGTGAAGCGCTCGTGGACAGGAAGAATCAGCCCCAGCATTTT.

This clone was observed a handful of times. The same CDR3 is also encoded by other DNA sequences in this sample. This chain uses TRBV28 with TRBJ2-7, with no clear D. V was clipped by 3 bases and J by 4 bases, with 7 bases between them. The CDR3 runs 12 residues. The germline V gene has CDR1 MDHEN and CDR2 SYDVKM. CDR3 in amino acids: CASSFGQYEQYF. In nucleotides, the CDR3 is TGTGCCAGCAGTTTCGGTCAGTACGAGCAGTACTTC.

The rearrangement joins TRBV30 to TRBJ2-1; no firm D call. Germline CDR1 is GTSNPN and CDR2 is SVGIG (reference sequence). The CDR3 extends over 12 amino acids. The V gene lost 0 bases and the J gene lost 15 bases, with 15 bases spanning the gap. Written as DNA, the CDR3 is TGTGCCTGGAGTGTGTTGGACCGTCCAGCGTTCTTC. It is translated as CAWSVLDRPAFF.

This chain connects TRBV6-6 to TRBJ2-7, with no clear D. The V end lost 4 bases, the J end lost 5 bases, and 6 bases lay between the germline ends. This CDR3 has 11 residues. CDR1 is MNHNY, CDR2 SVGAGI, per germline (reference sequence). This CDR3 is CASSSVHEQYF. The DNA for the CDR3 is TGTGCCAGCAGTTCAGTCCACGAGCAGTACTTC.

V is TRBV28 and J is TRBJ2-1, with TRBD1 matching over 8 bases. CDR1 MDHEN and CDR2 SYDVKM come from the germline V gene. The J segment lost 0 bases and the V segment lost 8 bases, leaving 18 bases of the junction unmatched. There are 19 residues in the CDR3. Here the CDR3 reads CASGPPGQGALGSYNEQFF. The CDR3, as DNA: TGTGCCAGCGGCCCCCCGGGGCAGGGGGCATTAGGCTCCTACAATGAGCAGTTCTTC.

A single count supports this clone. The V and J genes are TRBV6-6 and TRBJ1-2; 7 bases are a match to TRBD1. The V gene's germline CDR1 is MNHNY and CDR2 SVGAGI (reference sequence). The CDR3 consists of 14 residues. V shed 6 bases and J 8 bases; nucleotides not matched to a gene: 12. The DNA for the CDR3 is TGTGCCAGCAGCGTAGAAACAGGGGTGGGCGGCTACACCTTC. Its protein is CASSVETGVGGYTF.

The chain employs TRBV5-1 and TRBJ2-5; TRBD1 is a possible D gene (5 bases). The CDR3 runs to 15 residues. The V gene's germline CDR1 is SGHRS and CDR2 YFSETQ. Trimming left V 5 bases short and J 1 base short, with 15 bases between. The CDR3 DNA reads as TGCGCCAGCAGTCACACGGACACCTTCCAAGAGACCCAGTACTTC. Amino acids: CASSHTDTFQETQYF.